The 21 T cell receptor beta chains listed next were all sequenced from one sample in a study of blood T cell repertoires in COVID-19 (TCRdb year 2020). The protocol used for the library was the immunoSEQ multiplex PCR assay. TCRdb mirrors the immuneACCESS table, restricted to in-frame sequences. Some clones are absent from its copies; in checked studies, under half trace to an unresolved V gene, and the reason for the others is unknown. In this sample the table shows 55,000 to 75,000 clones, approximately 90% of which occur a single time. Clones ranked in the top ten supply 8% to 10% of the sample. The sequencing input was peripheral blood. Every receptor here comes from a human donor in a cohort sampled during active COVID-19.

This rearrangement joins TRBV5-6 to TRBJ1-2; TRBD1 might be the D (6 bases). This CDR3 spans 19 amino acids. V was pared by 6 bases and J by 4 bases, with 31 bases between. Germline V gene lookup returns CDR1 SGHDT and CDR2 YYEEEE. This CDR3 is CASTPFDRIGAGSPYGYTF. The CDR3, as DNA: TGTGCCAGCACCCCTTTTGACAGGATAGGGGCGGGTAGTCCCTATGGCTACACCTTC.

The chain combines TRBV18 with TRBJ1-1; 8 bases map to TRBD1. The CDR3 consists of 15 residues. The V and J ends lost 3 bases and 3 bases, in that order; junction bases with no gene match: 6. The V gene's germline CDR1 is KGHSH and CDR2 LQKENI. For the CDR3, the DNA is TGTGCCAGCTCACCCCAGGGGGCGAGGGACACTGAAGCTTTCTTT. The encoded protein is CASSPQGARDTEAFF. The full variable domain, its missing parts supplied by reference TRBV18 and TRBJ1-1, is NAGVMQNPRHLVRRRGQEARLRCSPMKGHSHVYWYRQLPEEGLKFMVYLQKENIIDESGMPKERFSAEFPKEGPSILRIQQVVRGDSAAYFCASSPQGARDTEAFFGQGTRLTVV.

This chain connects TRBV28 to TRBJ2-7; tentatively, D is TRBD2 (7 bases). Germline CDR1 reads MDHEN; CDR2 reads SYDVKM. The ends were cut back, 2 bases at V and 5 bases at J, with 13 bases in the middle. The CDR3 extends over 14 amino acids. Here the CDR3 reads CASSLPGGGNEQYF. CDR3 sequence (DNA): TGTGCCAGCAGTTTACCGGGGGGCGGGAACGAGCAGTACTTC.

This sequence joins TRBV5-6 and TRBJ1-5, with D tentatively TRBD1 (5 bases). In germline, CDR1 is SGHDT, CDR2 YYEEEE. The CDR3 length is 13 residues. Deletions cut 4 bases from V and 3 bases from J, with 8 bases between. The CDR3 loop is CASSQQDNQPQHF. Written as DNA, the CDR3 is TGTGCCAGCAGCCAACAGGACAATCAGCCCCAGCATTTT.

J is TRBJ2-7 and V is TRBV27; 11 bases agree with TRBD1. Germline V gene lookup returns CDR1 MNHEY and CDR2 SMNVEV (reference sequence). Losses at the gene ends were 5 bases for V and 3 bases for J; bases not matched to a gene: 3. The CDR3 sequence is 14 residues long. The CDR3 DNA follows: TGTGCCAGCAGTCCGGGGACAGGGGGCTACGAGCAGTACTTC. It yields the protein CASSPGTGGYEQYF.

This chain links TRBV12-3 or TRBV12-4 with TRBJ2-7; 10 bases map to TRBD2. The length of the CDR3 is 13 residues. Trimming took 3 bases from V and 11 from J; bases not matched to a gene: 7. CDR3 DNA: TGTGCCAGCAGTTTCTTAGCGGGGGGCAGGGAGTACTTC. It translates to CASSFLAGGREYF.

The chain uses TRBV28 and TRBJ2-1; D is unresolved. There are 13 residues in the CDR3. The ends were cut back, 3 bases at V and 10 bases at J, with 13 bases in the middle. Germline CDR1 reads MDHEN; CDR2 reads SYDVKM. The chain's CDR3 is CASSLTRLREQFF. The DNA of the CDR3 is TGTGCCAGCAGTTTGACTCGGTTGCGGGAGCAGTTCTTC.

The rearrangement uses TRBV3-1 (or the pseudogene TRBV3-2) and TRBJ2-5; 7 bases match TRBD2. This CDR3 is built from 16 residues. Trimming took 0 bases from V and 5 from J; bases not matched to a gene: 9. CDR1 is LGHDT, CDR2 YNNKEL, per germline (reference sequence). CDR3 amino acids: CASSQEMTSNGETQYF. The CDR3 region has the DNA TGTGCCAGCAGCCAAGAAATGACTAGCAACGGGGAGACCCAGTACTTC.

The gene calls are TRBV2 and TRBJ2-7; 14 bases are a match to TRBD2. Germline V gives CDR1 SNHLY, CDR2 FYNNEI. V lost 6 bases to trimming and J lost 0 bases; unmatched junction nucleotides: 7. The CDR3 extends over 17 amino acids. The CDR3 sequence is CASRRTSGGPPSYEQYF. The CDR3 region has the DNA TGTGCCAGCAGGCGGACTAGCGGGGGGCCTCCCTCCTACGAGCAGTACTTC.

The chain uses TRBV7-8 and TRBJ2-7; weak D call: TRBD2 (7 bases). Germline CDR1 reads SGHVS; CDR2 reads FQNEAQ. There are 14 residues in the CDR3. V lost 1 base, J lost 3 bases, and 10 bases lay in between. CDR3 residues: CASSLGGGYYEQYF. Here the CDR3 DNA reads TGTGCCAGCAGCTTAGGGGGGGGCTACTACGAGCAGTACTTC. The variable domain in full, completed from reference TRBV7-8 and TRBJ2-7, reads GAGVSQSPRYKVAKRGQDVALRCDPISGHVSLFWYQQALGQGPEFLTYFQNEAQLDKSGLPSDRFFAERPEGSVSTLKIQRTQQEDSAVYLCASSLGGGYYEQYFGPGTRLTVT.

The rearrangement links TRBV6-6 to TRBJ2-7, with a possible D match to TRBD2 (5 bases). V was trimmed by 4 bases and J by 7 bases, leaving 14 bases between them. CDR3 length equals 13 residues. CDR1 is MNHNY, CDR2 SVGAGI, per germline (reference sequence). The CDR3 sequence is CASSFGLIQEQYF. The CDR3 bases are TGTGCCAGCAGTTTCGGACTGATACAAGAGCAGTACTTC.

The V and J genes are TRBV6-6 and TRBJ1-2, with a weak D call TRBD1 (5 bases). The CDR3 covers 12 residues. V was shortened by 10 bases and J by 3 bases, with 12 bases between the two germline ends. Looked up from germline, CDR1 is MNHNY and CDR2 is SVGAGI (reference sequence). As DNA, the CDR3 is TGTGCCACCCTCCAGGGTCACTATGGCTACACCTTC. It translates to CATLQGHYGYTF.

This chain joins TRBV6-2 or TRBV6-3 and TRBJ2-7; 9 bases align to TRBD2. Per germline, CDR1 MNHEY and CDR2 SVGEGT. Losses at the gene ends were 2 bases for V and 3 bases for J; bases not matched to a gene: 20. The CDR3 extends over 20 amino acids. The DNA for the CDR3 is TGTGCCAGCAGTTACCTACCCCTGGGTAGCGGGGGACTATCTTTCTACGAGCAGTACTTC. Amino acid sequence: CASSYLPLGSGGLSFYEQYF.

The chain uses TRBV2 and TRBJ1-1; D might be TRBD1 (5 bases). Germline assignment: CDR1 SNHLY and CDR2 FYNNEI. This CDR3 has 12 amino acids. V was shortened by 7 bases and J by 3 bases, with 9 bases between the two germline ends. CDR3 sequence reads: CASKGADTEAFF. Here the CDR3 DNA reads TGTGCCAGCAAAGGGGCGGACACTGAAGCTTTCTTT.

The chain couples TRBV11-2 to TRBJ2-7, with 9 positions matching TRBD1. V gave up 5 bases and J gave up 3 bases; unmatched junction bases: 2. Germline CDR1 is SGHAT and CDR2 is FQNNGV. CDR3 length: 13 amino acids. The CDR3 is CASSPGQGYEQYF. CDR3 sequence (DNA): TGTGCCAGCAGCCCGGGACAGGGCTACGAGCAGTACTTC.

The V and J genes are TRBV28 and TRBJ1-4, with D unresolved. Germline loops: CDR1 MDHEN, CDR2 SYDVKM. V shed 2 bases and J shed 5 bases, with 9 bases lying between them. CDR3 length equals 14 residues. CDR3 bases: TGTGCCAGCAGTTTAAGGCGTAGCAATGAAAAACTGTTTTTT. It codes for CASSLRRSNEKLFF. Complete variable domain (other parts from reference TRBV28 and TRBJ1-4): DVKVTQSSRYLVKRTGEKVFLECVQDMDHENMFWYRQDPGLGLRLIYFSYDVKMKEKGDIPEGYSVSREKKERFSLILESASTNQTSMYLCASSLRRSNEKLFFGSGTQLSVL.

The chain is built from TRBV7-8 and TRBJ1-1, with TRBD1 matching 7 bases. V trimming: 5 bases; J trimming: 1 base; junction bases outside the gene matches: 10. Germline lookup yields CDR1 SGHVS and CDR2 FQNEAQ. The length of the CDR3 is 16 residues. The chain's CDR3 is CASSHSSTGRNTEAFF. Written as DNA, the CDR3 is TGTGCCAGCAGCCATTCATCGACAGGGCGGAACACTGAAGCTTTCTTT.

The chain carries TRBV7-6 and TRBJ2-1, with no clear D. Between the trimmed V and J ends, which lost 0 bases and 4 bases, there was a span of 7 bases. Per germline, CDR1 SGHVS and CDR2 FNYEAQ. The CDR3 spans 14 residues. CDR3 in amino acids: CASSLAHSYNEQFF. DNA for the CDR3: TGTGCCAGCAGCTTAGCGCACTCGTACAATGAGCAGTTCTTC. Combining the CDR3 with reference TRBV7-6 and TRBJ2-1 gives the whole variable domain GAGVSQSPRYKVTKRGQDVALRCDPISGHVSLYWYRQALGQGPEFLTYFNYEAQQDKSGLPNDRFSAERPEGSISTLTIQRTEQRDSAMYRCASSLAHSYNEQFFGPGTRLTVL.

The chain combines TRBV7-8 with TRBJ1-5; 7 bases are shared with TRBD1. Germline loops: CDR1 SGHVS, CDR2 FQNEAQ. After removal of 5 bases from V and 7 bases from J, the junction contained 11 bases not matched to a gene. There are 15 residues in the CDR3. CDR3 nucleotide sequence: TGTGCCAGCAGCCCTCAGGGGGACCCCAGCCAGCCCCAGCATTTT. Translating it yields CASSPQGDPSQPQHF.

This chain links TRBV6-5 with TRBJ1-2; 7 bases map to TRBD1. After removal of 5 bases from V and 4 bases from J, the junction contained 10 bases not matched to a gene. This CDR3 has 15 amino acids. Germline CDR1 MNHEY, CDR2 SVGAGI. The CDR3: CASSNAGTEIYGYTF. The DNA of the CDR3 is TGTGCCAGCAGTAACGCCGGGACAGAGATCTATGGCTACACCTTC.

This chain links TRBV9 with TRBJ1-2, with TRBD1 identical over 7 bases. J lost 8 bases, V lost 7 bases, and 17 bases had no gene match. The CDR3 runs to 15 residues. The germline CDR1 and CDR2 sequences are SGDLS and YYNGEE. CDR3 loop: CASRTTGPRGGGYTF. The CDR3 nucleotides read TGTGCCAGCCGCACGACAGGGCCCCGGGGCGGGGGCTACACCTTC.